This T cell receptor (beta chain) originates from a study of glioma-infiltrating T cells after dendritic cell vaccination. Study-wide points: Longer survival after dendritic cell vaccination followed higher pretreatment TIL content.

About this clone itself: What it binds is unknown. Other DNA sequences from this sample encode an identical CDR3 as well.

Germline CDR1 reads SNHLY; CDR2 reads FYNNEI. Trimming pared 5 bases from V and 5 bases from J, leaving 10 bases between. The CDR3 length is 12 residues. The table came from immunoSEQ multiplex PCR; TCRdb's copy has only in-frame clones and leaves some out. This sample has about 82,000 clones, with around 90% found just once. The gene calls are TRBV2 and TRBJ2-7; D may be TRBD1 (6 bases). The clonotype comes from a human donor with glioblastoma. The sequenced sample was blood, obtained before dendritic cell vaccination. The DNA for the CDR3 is TGTGCCAGCAGTTCTACAGGGAACGAGCAGTACTTC. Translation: CASSSTGNEQYF.